This T cell receptor beta chain was sequenced during a study of blood T cells in healthy people across ages. Using a J-beta primer mix together with a sample-barcoded 5' primer, a second PCR was run for about 6 to 12 cycles. A template-switch adaptor that had 12 random nucleotides put a tag on each cDNA molecule. TCRdb re-called the 5' RACE reads through MiXCR, storing one row per CDR3 protein. Counted here are roughly 830,000 distinct CDR3 sequences, approximately 65% occurring once; the ten biggest clones make up around a quarter. Per germline, CDR1 KGHDR and CDR2 SFDVKD. Trimming pared 5 bases from V and 4 bases from J, leaving 5 bases between. The CDR3 is 12 amino acids.

The rearrangement links TRBV24-1 to TRBJ2-1; D gene ambiguous. The material sequenced was blood. The receptor was isolated from a man between 25 and 39 years old in good health. CDR3 loop: CATSGPYNEQFF. In nucleotides, the CDR3 is TGTGCCACCAGTGGGCCGTACAATGAGCAGTTCTTC.